These T cell receptor beta chains were read from a single sample in a study. A single record per CDR3 protein comes from TCRdb applying MiXCR to the 5' RACE reads. The data hold tens of thousands of distinct CDR3 sequences, with about 24% observed a single time. The sequencing sample was made of memory CD4+ T cells sorted from blood. These receptors were collected from a female donor with breast cancer. Both conserved end residues are part of each CDR3. The D gene is left open where the match is weak. Size is stated for part of the rows, as once, few or many counts, or as a class when the clone is expanded.

D gene,V gene,clone size,J gene,CDR3 protein,CDR3 DNA
.,TRBV29-1,.,TRBJ2-1,CSVEGLRCPVF,TGCAGCGTTGAAGGTTTGAGGTGTCCGGTCTTC
.,TRBV12-3/TRBV12-4,many,TRBJ2-3,CASSSGETDTQYF,TGTGCCAGCAGCTCGGGAGAAACAGATACGCAGTATTTT
TRBD2,TRBV7-9,few,TRBJ2-3,CASSIQEREPFTDTQYF,TGTGCCAGCAGCATCCAGGAGCGGGAGCCTTTCACAGATACGCAGTATTTT
.,TRBV6-2/TRBV6-3,.,TRBJ2-5,CASSYSGVAETQYF,TGTGCCAGCAGTTACTCGGGTGTCGCCGAGACCCAGTACTTC
.,TRBV7-6,few,TRBJ2-2,CASSLALGQSTTGELFF,TGTGCCAGCAGCTTAGCGCTTGGACAGTCTACCACCGGGGAGCTGTTTTTT
.,TRBV28,few,TRBJ2-5,CASSLPLDSRTQYF,TGTGCCAGCAGTTTGCCCCTGGACAGTCGTACCCAGTACTTC
.,TRBV20-1,.,TRBJ2-3,CSLTDPGAITDTQYF,TGCAGTCTTACCGACCCGGGGGCCATCACAGATACGCAGTATTTT
TRBD2,TRBV27,many,TRBJ2-3,CASSSLAGLSTDTQYF,TGTGCCAGCAGTTCCTTAGCGGGCCTGAGCACAGATACGCAGTATTTT
TRBD2,TRBV4-1,many,TRBJ2-3,CASSQVSGITDTQYF,TGCGCCAGCAGCCAAGTGAGCGGGATCACAGATACGCAGTATTTT
.,TRBV3-1,few,TRBJ1-5,CASSQDRRYQPQHF,TGTGCCAGCAGCCAAGATCGAAGGTATCAGCCCCAGCATTTT
.,TRBV20-1,medium-sized,TRBJ2-3,CSAREASSPTDTQYF,TGCAGTGCTAGAGAAGCTAGCAGTCCCACAGATACGCAGTATTTT
.,TRBV7-3,.,TRBJ2-7,CASSLIHRAYEQYF,TGTGCCAGCAGCTTAATACACAGGGCCTACGAGCAGTACTTC
.,TRBV15,few,TRBJ2-1,CATSRGGFTFF,TGTGCCACCAGCAGAGGGGGTTTCACGTTCTTC
TRBD2,TRBV4-1,.,TRBJ2-7,CASSQGLAGVYEQYF,TGCGCCAGCAGCCAAGGACTAGCGGGAGTCTACGAGCAGTACTTC
TRBD2,TRBV5-1,many,TRBJ2-5,CASSPTLAGGPETQYF,TGCGCCAGCAGTCCAACACTAGCGGGGGGGCCAGAGACCCAGTACTTC
.,TRBV27,many,TRBJ2-7,CASSGGGKKNEQYF,TGTGCCAGCTCAGGGGGAGGGAAGAAGAACGAGCAGTACTTC
.,TRBV4-1,many,TRBJ2-7,CASSQDKGFYEQYF,TGCGCCAGCAGCCAAGATAAGGGCTTCTACGAGCAGTACTTC
.,TRBV9,.,TRBJ1-2,CASSVGQHYDYTF,TGTGCCAGCAGCGTAGGGCAGCACTATGACTACACCTTC
.,TRBV9,.,TRBJ2-2,CASSVDGVVTGELFF,TGTGCCAGCAGCGTCGACGGAGTGGTCACCGGGGAGCTGTTTTTT
.,TRBV20-1,few,TRBJ2-4,CSARDGPAKNIQYF,TGCAGTGCTAGGGACGGACCAGCCAAAAACATTCAGTACTTC
.,TRBV7-6,many,TRBJ2-1,CASSFTSGSYNEQFF,TGTGCCAGCAGCTTTACCTCAGGCTCCTACAATGAGCAGTTCTTC
.,TRBV7-9,many,TRBJ1-6,CASSFGAANSPLHF,TGTGCCAGCAGCTTTGGGGCCGCTAATTCACCCCTCCACTTT
.,TRBV7-2,.,TRBJ2-7,CASSPANSYEQYF,TGTGCCAGCAGCCCCGCCAACTCCTACGAGCAGTACTTC